This T cell receptor (beta chain) was found in a study of spatial heterogeneity in lung cancer. Time point defined: sample taken at primary tumor resection. The input material, whole RNA from tumor, nontumor lung or frozen PBMC, was sequenced unsorted. TCRdb ran MiXCR on the 5' RACE reads and lists one entry per CDR3 protein. The data hold 50,000 to 55,000 distinct CDR3 sequences, with roughly 6.5% observed a single time. At least ten counts were recorded for this clonotype. CDR1 and CDR2 from the germline V gene are SGHTA and FQGNSA. The V end lost 4 bases, the J end lost 5 bases, and 12 bases lay between the germline ends. The CDR3 spans 13 residues.

The sequence was collected from a female donor with early-stage non-small cell lung cancer. The material sequenced was PBMCs, taken at surgery. V gene TRBV7-2 combines with J gene TRBJ2-7; D perhaps matches TRBD1 (6 bases). In DNA form, the CDR3 reads TGTGCCAGCAGCTCTTCCGGACAGAACGAGCAGTACTTC. Translation gives CASSSSGQNEQYF.